These 4 T cell receptor beta chains share one sample of origin, sequenced in a study of vaccination effects on CD4 cells after COVID-19. Ahead of sequencing, the ViraFEST assay grew antigen-specific CD4+ T cells using viral peptide pools. At the end of over 8 days of culture, CD4+ T cells were isolated. Each vaccine recipient was nucleocapsid antibody negative and had no prior SARS-CoV-2 infection. The repertoire was sequenced with immunoSEQ multiplex PCR; TCRdb's copy has only in-frame clones and lacks some. The repertoire has some 22,000 clones, around 71% of them found once; the top ten carry under 15%. These receptors lack a known antigen. This specimen consisted of CD4+ T cells from PBMCs cultured with HCoV-OC43 spike peptides, obtained before COVID-19 vaccination. Subset: HCoV-OC43 spike overlapping peptide pool stimulation. The receptor source for this set is a human donor who received a COVID-19 vaccine.

The chain joins TRBV11-2 to TRBJ2-7; no firm D call. Between the trimmed V and J ends, which lost 5 bases and 0 bases, there was a span of 2 bases. Germline V gives CDR1 SGHAT, CDR2 FQNNGV. The CDR3 has 11 residues. CDR3 coding DNA: TGTGCCAGCAGCGACTCCTACGAGCAGTACTTC. Residues: CASSDSYEQYF.

V is TRBV3-1 (or the pseudogene TRBV3-2) and J is TRBJ1-1; a possible D gene is TRBD1 (6 bases). This CDR3 is 16 amino acids long. Trimming cost V 1 base and J 6 bases, with 18 bases left between them. Germline lookup yields CDR1 LGHDT and CDR2 YNNKEL (reference sequence). CDR3 sequence reads: CASSQAGGGIRAEAFF. DNA for the CDR3: TGTGCCAGCAGCCAAGCGGGGGGCGGGATCCGGGCTGAAGCTTTCTTT.

The rearrangement uses TRBV3-1 (or the pseudogene TRBV3-2) and TRBJ2-7; a weak D match, TRBD1 (5 bases). This CDR3 has 13 amino acids. Germline V gene lookup returns CDR1 LGHDT and CDR2 YNNKEL (reference sequence). V was shortened by 4 bases and J by 4 bases, with 11 bases between the two germline ends. CDR3 bases: TGTGCCAGCAGCCTGAATCCAGGGTACGAGCAGTACTTC. Its translation: CASSLNPGYEQYF.

This clone was found a few times. The chain has TRBV19 and TRBJ1-5; 12 bases align to TRBD1. This CDR3 spans 17 amino acids. The junction had 6 bases not matched to a gene; V was cut back by 5 bases and J by 1 base. Germline CDR1 is LNHDA and CDR2 is SQIVND (reference sequence). In nucleotides, the CDR3 is TGTGCCAGTAGTCCGGGACAGGGGGCTAGGAGCAATCAGCCCCAGCATTTT. This gives the protein CASSPGQGARSNQPQHF.